These 11 T cell receptor beta chains share one sample of origin, sequenced in a study of neoadjuvant nivolumab and ipilimumab in lung cancer. Profiling relied on immunoSEQ multiplex PCR, and the TCRdb table lists in-frame clones only, not all of them. The sample has roughly 20,000 clones, around 87% seen once. The sample in question was peripheral blood, obtained before neoadjuvant nivolumab, alone or with ipilimumab. The receptors here all came from an adult with non-small cell lung cancer.

This clone has more than one count but fewer than ten. The chain carries TRBV15 and TRBJ1-2; 7 nucleotides match TRBD1. The CDR3 length is 14 residues. Germline assignment: CDR1 LNHNV and CDR2 YYDKDF (reference sequence). The V gene end was trimmed by 1 base and the J gene end by 4 bases; junction bases not matched to a gene: 3. The CDR3 DNA reads as TGTGCCACCAGCAGAGGAGGGGGCGGCTATGGCTACACCTTC. It codes for CATSRGGGGYGYTF.

V usage is TRBV7-9 and J usage is TRBJ1-5; D not resolved. V shed 3 bases and J shed 2 bases, with 11 bases lying between them. CDR3 size: 15 residues. CDR1 SEHNR and CDR2 FQNEAQ come from the germline V gene (reference sequence). CDR3 DNA sequence: TGTGCCAGCAGCTTGGTTACGGGCGGCAATCAGCCCCAGCATTTT. Amino acids: CASSLVTGGNQPQHF. Using reference TRBV7-9 and TRBJ1-5 for the parts outside the CDR3, the full variable domain is DTGVSQNPRHKITKRGQNVTFRCDPISEHNRLYWYRQTLGQGPEFLTYFQNEAQLEKSRLLSDRFSAERPKGSFSTLEIQRTEQGDSAMYLCASSLVTGGNQPQHFGDGTRLSIL.

The chain links TRBV9 to TRBJ2-2; D is unclear. In germline, CDR1 is SGDLS, CDR2 YYNGEE. Trimming left V 0 bases short and J 6 bases short, with 9 bases between. The CDR3 length is 14 residues. The CDR3 here is CASSVAPGPGELFF. CDR3 in DNA: TGTGCCAGCAGCGTAGCACCGGGCCCCGGGGAGCTGTTTTTT.

This clone has just one count. The rearrangement joins TRBV9 to TRBJ1-1; TRBD1 agrees at 7 bases. The CDR3 length is 13 residues. Germline CDR1 is SGDLS and CDR2 is YYNGEE. J lost 4 bases, V lost 7 bases, and 7 bases had no gene match. CDR3 region: CASGQGGVTEAFF. Here the CDR3 DNA reads TGTGCCAGCGGTCAGGGGGGGGTCACTGAAGCTTTCTTT.

This clone has just a few counts. This sequence joins TRBV18 and TRBJ2-7; no definite D call. V lost 1 base, J lost 2 bases, and 9 bases lay in between. The CDR3 loop spans 14 amino acids. Looked up from germline, CDR1 is KGHSH and CDR2 is LQKENI. The CDR3 region is CASSPRTFTYEQYF. The DNA for the CDR3 is TGTGCCAGCTCACCACGAACCTTCACCTACGAGCAGTACTTC.

The CDR3 nucleotides are TGTGCCAGCAGCTTGGGGGGGTGGACGGCGACCTACGAGCAGTACTTC. Translating it yields CASSLGGWTATYEQYF. This chain connects TRBV7-9 to TRBJ2-7; 7 bases are shared with TRBD2. Unmatched junction bases numbered 10, after V lost 3 bases and J lost 2 bases. The CDR3 spans 16 residues. The germline CDR1 and CDR2 sequences are SEHNR and FQNEAQ (reference sequence).

V usage is TRBV5-4 and J usage is TRBJ2-7; 8 bases align to TRBD2. Germline V lookup: CDR1 SGHNT, CDR2 YYREEE (reference sequence). J gave up 5 bases and V 0 bases, and 10 bases lay outside the gene matches. The CDR3 has 16 residues. CDR3 bases: TGTGCCAGCAGCTTGGGAGGTTCGGGAGGGCCAGACGAGCAGTACTTC. This gives the protein CASSLGGSGGPDEQYF.

This chain uses TRBV6-1 with TRBJ2-7; weak D call: TRBD2 (6 bases). Germline V gives CDR1 MNHNS, CDR2 SASEGT. The CDR3 has 16 residues. The germline V and J ends were trimmed by 0 bases and 4 bases, with 16 bases remaining between them. This chain's CDR3 is CASSEAAVGSGYEQYF. CDR3 nucleotides: TGTGCCAGCAGTGAAGCGGCTGTCGGGAGCGGTTACGAGCAGTACTTC.

The chain has TRBV9 and TRBJ2-3; 9 positions match TRBD2. V trimming: 4 bases; J trimming: 2 bases; junction bases outside the gene matches: 5. The CDR3 sequence is 15 residues long. Per germline, CDR1 SGDLS and CDR2 YYNGEE. The CDR3 DNA follows: TGTGCCAGCAGCCTGGCGGGAGGGACCACAGATACGCAGTATTTT. It encodes CASSLAGGTTDTQYF.

The chain couples TRBV29-1 to TRBJ2-1; D might be TRBD2 (5 bases). Trimming shortened V by 7 bases and J by 6 bases, and 19 bases separated the two germline ends. This CDR3 contains 14 residues. Germline loops: CDR1 SQVTM, CDR2 ANQGSEA. CDR3 sequence reads: CSGTSGMGSNEQFF. CDR3 in DNA: TGCAGCGGGACTTCCGGGATGGGAAGCAATGAGCAGTTCTTC.

The chain recombines TRBV5-4 with TRBJ1-4, with D perhaps TRBD1 (6 bases). With 4 bases removed from V and 8 bases from J, the gap between germline ends came to 12 bases. In germline, CDR1 is SGHNT, CDR2 YYREEE (reference sequence). This CDR3 is built from 13 residues. CDR3 amino acids: CASSHRTEEKLFF. The CDR3 DNA follows: TGTGCCAGCAGCCACAGGACAGAAGAAAAACTGTTTTTT.